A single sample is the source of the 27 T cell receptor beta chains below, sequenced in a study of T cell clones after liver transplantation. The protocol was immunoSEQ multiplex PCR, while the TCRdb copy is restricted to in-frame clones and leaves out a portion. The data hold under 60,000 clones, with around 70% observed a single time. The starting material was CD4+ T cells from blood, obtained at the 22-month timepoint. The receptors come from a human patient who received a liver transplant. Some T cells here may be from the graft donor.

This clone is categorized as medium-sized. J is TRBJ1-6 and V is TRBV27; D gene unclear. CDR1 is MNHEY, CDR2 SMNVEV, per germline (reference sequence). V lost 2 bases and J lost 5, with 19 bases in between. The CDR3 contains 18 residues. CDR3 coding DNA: TGTGCCAGCAGTTTACGCGCCGCCCCCGGGAGGAATAATTCACCCCTCCACTTT. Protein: CASSLRAAPGRNNSPLHF.

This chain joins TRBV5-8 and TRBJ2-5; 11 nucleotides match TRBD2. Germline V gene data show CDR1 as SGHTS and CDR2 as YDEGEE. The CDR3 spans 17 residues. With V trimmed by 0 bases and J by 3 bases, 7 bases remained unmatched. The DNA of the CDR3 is TGTGCCAGCAGCTTGGTGGCTAGCGGGGGGAAGAAAGAGACCCAGTACTTC. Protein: CASSLVASGGKKETQYF.

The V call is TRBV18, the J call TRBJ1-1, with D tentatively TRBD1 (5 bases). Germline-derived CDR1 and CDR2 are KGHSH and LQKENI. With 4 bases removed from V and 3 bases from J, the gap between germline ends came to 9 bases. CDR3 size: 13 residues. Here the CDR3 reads CASSQGIDTEAFF. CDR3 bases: TGTGCCAGCTCACAGGGGATCGACACTGAAGCTTTCTTT.

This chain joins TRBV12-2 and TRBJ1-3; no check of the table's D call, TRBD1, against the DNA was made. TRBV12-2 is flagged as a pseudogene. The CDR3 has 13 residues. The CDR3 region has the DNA TGTGCAAGTCGCGGCTGGACAGGAAACACCATATATTTT. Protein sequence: CASRGWTGNTIYF.

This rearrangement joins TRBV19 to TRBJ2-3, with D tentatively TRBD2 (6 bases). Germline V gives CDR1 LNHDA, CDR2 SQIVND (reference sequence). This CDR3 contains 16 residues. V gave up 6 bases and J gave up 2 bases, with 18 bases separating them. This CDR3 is CASRPTRRGLTDTQYF. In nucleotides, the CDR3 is TGTGCCAGTAGACCTACACGTCGGGGACTCACAGATACGCAGTATTTT.

CDR3 sequence: CASRGEFSTDTQYF. CDR3 DNA sequence: TGTGCCTCCCGCGGCGAGTTTAGCACAGATACGCAGTATTTT. The chain couples TRBV2 to TRBJ2-3; D not resolved. The CDR3 runs to 14 residues. Trimming pared 11 bases from V and 0 bases from J, leaving 15 bases between. Germline loops: CDR1 SNHLY, CDR2 FYNNEI.

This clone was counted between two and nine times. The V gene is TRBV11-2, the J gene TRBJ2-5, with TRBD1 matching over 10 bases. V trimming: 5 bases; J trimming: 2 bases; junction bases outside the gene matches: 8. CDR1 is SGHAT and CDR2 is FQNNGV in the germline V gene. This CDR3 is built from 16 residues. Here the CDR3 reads CASSRRDRGRQETQYF. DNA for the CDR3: TGTGCCAGCAGCCGCCGGGACAGGGGAAGGCAAGAGACCCAGTACTTC.

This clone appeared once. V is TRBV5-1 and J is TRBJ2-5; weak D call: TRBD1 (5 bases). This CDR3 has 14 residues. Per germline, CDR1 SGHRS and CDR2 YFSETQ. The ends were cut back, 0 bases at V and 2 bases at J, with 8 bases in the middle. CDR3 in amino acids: CASSLEGQQETQYF. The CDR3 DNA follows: TGCGCCAGCAGCTTGGAGGGGCAGCAAGAGACCCAGTACTTC.

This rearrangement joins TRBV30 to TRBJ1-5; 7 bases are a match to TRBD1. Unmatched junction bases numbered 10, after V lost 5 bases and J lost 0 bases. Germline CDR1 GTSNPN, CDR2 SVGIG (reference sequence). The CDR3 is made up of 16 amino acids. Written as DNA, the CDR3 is TGTGCCTGGGATTTATCTTCAGGGGGTAGCAATCAGCCCCAGCATTTT. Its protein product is CAWDLSSGGSNQPQHF.

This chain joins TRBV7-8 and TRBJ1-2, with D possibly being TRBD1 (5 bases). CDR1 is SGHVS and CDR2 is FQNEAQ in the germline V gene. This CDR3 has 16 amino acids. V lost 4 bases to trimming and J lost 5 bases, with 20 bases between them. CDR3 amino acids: CASSYQSGGRWYGYTF. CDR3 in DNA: TGTGCCAGCAGCTATCAGTCCGGGGGGAGATGGTATGGCTACACCTTC.

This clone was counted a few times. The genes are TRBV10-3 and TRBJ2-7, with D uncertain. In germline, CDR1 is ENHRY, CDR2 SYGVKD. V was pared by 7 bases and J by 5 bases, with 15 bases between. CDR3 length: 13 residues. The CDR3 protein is CAIKVGSYDEQYF. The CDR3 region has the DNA TGTGCCATCAAGGTAGGTAGCTACGACGAGCAGTACTTC.

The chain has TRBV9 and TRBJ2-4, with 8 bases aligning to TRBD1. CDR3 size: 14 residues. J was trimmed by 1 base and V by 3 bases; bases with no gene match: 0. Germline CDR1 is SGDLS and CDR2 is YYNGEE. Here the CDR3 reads CASSDRGAKNIQYF. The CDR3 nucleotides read TGTGCCAGCAGCGACAGGGGGGCCAAAAACATTCAGTACTTC.

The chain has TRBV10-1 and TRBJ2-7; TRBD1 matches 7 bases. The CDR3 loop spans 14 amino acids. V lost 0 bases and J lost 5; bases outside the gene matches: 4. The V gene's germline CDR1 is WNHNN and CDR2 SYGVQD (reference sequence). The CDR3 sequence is CASSESTGIHEQYF. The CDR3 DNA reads TGCGCCAGCAGTGAGTCGACAGGGATCCACGAGCAGTACTTC.

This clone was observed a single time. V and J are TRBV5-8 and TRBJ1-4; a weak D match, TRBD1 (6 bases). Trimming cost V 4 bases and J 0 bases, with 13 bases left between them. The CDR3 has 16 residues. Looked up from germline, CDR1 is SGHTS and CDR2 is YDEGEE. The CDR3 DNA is TGTGCCAGCAGCCCAAAACAGGGTGCAACTAATGAAAAACTGTTTTTT. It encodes CASSPKQGATNEKLFF.

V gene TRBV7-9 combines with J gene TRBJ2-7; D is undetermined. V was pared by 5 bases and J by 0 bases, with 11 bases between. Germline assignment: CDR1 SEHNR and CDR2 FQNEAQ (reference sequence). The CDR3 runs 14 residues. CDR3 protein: CASSVGGSSYEQYF. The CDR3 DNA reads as TGTGCCAGCAGCGTAGGCGGTAGCTCCTACGAGCAGTACTTC.

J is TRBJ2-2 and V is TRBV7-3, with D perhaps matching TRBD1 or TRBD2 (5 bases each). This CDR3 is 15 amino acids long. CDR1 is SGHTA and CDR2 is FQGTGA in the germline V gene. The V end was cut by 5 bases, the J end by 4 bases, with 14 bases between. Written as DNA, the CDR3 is TGTGCCAGCAGCCTAGGCCGAGGGGTCACCGGGGAGCTGTTTTTT. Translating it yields CASSLGRGVTGELFF.

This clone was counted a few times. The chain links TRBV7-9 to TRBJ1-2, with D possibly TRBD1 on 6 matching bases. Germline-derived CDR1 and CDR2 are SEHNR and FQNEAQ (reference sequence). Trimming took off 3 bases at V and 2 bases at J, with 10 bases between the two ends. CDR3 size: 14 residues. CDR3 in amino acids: CASSLGGGNYGYTF. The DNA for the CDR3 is TGTGCCAGCAGCTTGGGAGGGGGGAACTATGGCTACACCTTC. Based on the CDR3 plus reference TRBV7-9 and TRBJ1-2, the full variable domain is DTGVSQNPRHKITKRGQNVTFRCDPISEHNRLYWYRQTLGQGPEFLTYFQNEAQLEKSRLLSDRFSAERPKGSFSTLEIQRTEQGDSAMYLCASSLGGGNYGYTFGSGTRLTVV.

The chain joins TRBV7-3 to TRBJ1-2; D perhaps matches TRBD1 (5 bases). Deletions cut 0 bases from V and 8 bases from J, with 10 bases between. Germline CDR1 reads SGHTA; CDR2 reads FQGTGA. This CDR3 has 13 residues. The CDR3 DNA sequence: TGTGCCAGCAGCTTAACTGCGGGGGAAGGCTACACCTTC. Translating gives CASSLTAGEGYTF.

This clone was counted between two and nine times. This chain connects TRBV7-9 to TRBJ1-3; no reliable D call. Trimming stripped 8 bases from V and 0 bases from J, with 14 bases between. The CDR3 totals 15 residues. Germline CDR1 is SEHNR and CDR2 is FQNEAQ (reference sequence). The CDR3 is CASDWGVRSGNTIYF. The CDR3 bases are TGTGCCAGCGACTGGGGTGTCCGCTCTGGAAACACCATATATTTT. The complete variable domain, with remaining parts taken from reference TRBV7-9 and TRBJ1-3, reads DTGVSQNPRHKITKRGQNVTFRCDPISEHNRLYWYRQTLGQGPEFLTYFQNEAQLEKSRLLSDRFSAERPKGSFSTLEIQRTEQGDSAMYLCASDWGVRSGNTIYFGEGSWLTVV.

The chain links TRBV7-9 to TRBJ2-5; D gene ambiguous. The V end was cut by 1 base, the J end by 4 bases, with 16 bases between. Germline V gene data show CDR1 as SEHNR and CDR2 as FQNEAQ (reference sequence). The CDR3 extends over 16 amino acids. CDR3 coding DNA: TGTGCCAGCAGCTTAGGTTGGCCCAGGCCCGTAGAGACCCAGTACTTC. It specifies CASSLGWPRPVETQYF.

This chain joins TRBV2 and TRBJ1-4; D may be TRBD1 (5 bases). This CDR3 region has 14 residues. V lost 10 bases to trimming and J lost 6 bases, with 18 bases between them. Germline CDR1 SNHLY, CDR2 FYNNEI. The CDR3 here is CATLRVRGHEKLFF. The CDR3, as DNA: TGTGCCACCCTACGAGTGAGGGGACATGAAAAACTGTTTTTT.

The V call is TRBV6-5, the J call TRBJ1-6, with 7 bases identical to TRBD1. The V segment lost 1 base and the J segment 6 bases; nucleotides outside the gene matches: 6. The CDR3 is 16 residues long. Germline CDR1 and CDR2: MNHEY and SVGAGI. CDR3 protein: CASSYYLGQANSPLHF. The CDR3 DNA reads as TGTGCCAGCAGTTACTACCTCGGACAGGCTAATTCACCCCTCCACTTT.

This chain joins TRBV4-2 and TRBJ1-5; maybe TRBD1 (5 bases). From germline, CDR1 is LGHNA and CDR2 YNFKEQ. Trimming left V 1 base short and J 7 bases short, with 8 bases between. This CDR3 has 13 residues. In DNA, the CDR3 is TGTGCCAGCAGCCAAGGCGAGGGGCAGCCCCAGCATTTT. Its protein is CASSQGEGQPQHF.

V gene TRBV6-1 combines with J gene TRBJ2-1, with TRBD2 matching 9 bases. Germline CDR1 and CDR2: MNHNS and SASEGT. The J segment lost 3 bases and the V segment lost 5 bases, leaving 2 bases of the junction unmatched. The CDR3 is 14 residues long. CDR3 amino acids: CASSLAGRYNEQFF. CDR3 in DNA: TGTGCCAGCAGTCTAGCGGGGCGCTACAATGAGCAGTTCTTC.

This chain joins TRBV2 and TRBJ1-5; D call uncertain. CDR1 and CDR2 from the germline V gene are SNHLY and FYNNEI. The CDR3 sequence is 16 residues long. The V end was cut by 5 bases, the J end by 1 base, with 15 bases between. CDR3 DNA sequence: TGTGCCAGCAGTCCTGTGGGAGGGTCGAGCAATCAGCCCCAGCATTTT. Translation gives CASSPVGGSSNQPQHF.

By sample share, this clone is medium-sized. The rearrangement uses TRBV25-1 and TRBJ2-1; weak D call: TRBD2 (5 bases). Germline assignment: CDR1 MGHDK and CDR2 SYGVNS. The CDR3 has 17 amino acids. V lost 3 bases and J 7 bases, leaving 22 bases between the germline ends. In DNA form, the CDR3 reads TGTGCCAGCAGTGACTCGGGGAGAGCCCTCGTGATGAATGAGCAGTTCTTC. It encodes CASSDSGRALVMNEQFF.

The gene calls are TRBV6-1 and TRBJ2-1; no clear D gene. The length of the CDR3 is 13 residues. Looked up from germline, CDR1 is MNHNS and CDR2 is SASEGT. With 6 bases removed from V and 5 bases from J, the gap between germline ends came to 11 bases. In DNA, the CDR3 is TGTGCCAGCAGATTTGCAGGAGACAATGAGCAGTTCTTC. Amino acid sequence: CASRFAGDNEQFF.